Below, one T cell receptor beta chain is given with its context. The antigen remains undetermined. These data are taken from a study of T cell responses to AZD1222 COVID-19 vaccine. Findings and caveats of the study: At 160-218 and 743-854, vaccine-associated CD4 TCRs were dominant, and they spanned spike. Donors were chiefly white British, with a greater number of females, and clonal diversity was perhaps underestimated. Per reports, nearly half of all spike-specific TCRs target regions that are unmutated in variants.

The repertoire was sequenced with immunoSEQ multiplex PCR; TCRdb's copy has only in-frame clones and lacks some. The table includes under 130,000 clones, 87% detected once. This TCR was recovered from an adult who received the AZD1222 COVID-19 vaccine. Source: peripheral blood, taken 28 days after the second AZD1222 dose.

CDR3: CASSRGVNQPQHF. As DNA, the CDR3 is TGTGCCAGCAGCCGCGGAGTCAATCAGCCCCAGCATTTT. This chain connects TRBV3-1 (or the pseudogene TRBV3-2) to TRBJ1-5; D not resolved. V was shortened by 4 bases and J by 3 bases, with 7 bases between the two germline ends. The length of the CDR3 is 13 residues. Germline CDR1 and CDR2: LGHDT and YNNKEL (reference sequence).